This T cell receptor beta chain was found in a study of blood T cell repertoires in COVID-19. The length of the CDR3 is 14 residues. Trimming removed 1 base at V and 4 bases at J, with 10 bases between. Germline V lookup: CDR1 SEHNR, CDR2 FQNEAQ (reference sequence). In the authors' workflow: Reference gene primer amplification in the assay estimated nucleated cell counts. The method was immunoSEQ multiplex PCR; TCRdb's version includes in-frame clones alone and lacks a portion of them. The V and J calls and clone size are taken from that table; D and trimming were inferred from the DNA. This table holds roughly 250,000 clones, 70% to 90% found once.

Input material: peripheral blood. The TCR comes from a woman aged 40-49 years who had recovered from COVID-19. The chain couples TRBV7-9 to TRBJ2-5, with a tentative D call TRBD1 (5 bases). The DNA of the CDR3 is TGTGCCAGCAGCTTAGTTCAGGGTGTAGAGACCCAGTACTTC. This gives the protein CASSLVQGVETQYF.